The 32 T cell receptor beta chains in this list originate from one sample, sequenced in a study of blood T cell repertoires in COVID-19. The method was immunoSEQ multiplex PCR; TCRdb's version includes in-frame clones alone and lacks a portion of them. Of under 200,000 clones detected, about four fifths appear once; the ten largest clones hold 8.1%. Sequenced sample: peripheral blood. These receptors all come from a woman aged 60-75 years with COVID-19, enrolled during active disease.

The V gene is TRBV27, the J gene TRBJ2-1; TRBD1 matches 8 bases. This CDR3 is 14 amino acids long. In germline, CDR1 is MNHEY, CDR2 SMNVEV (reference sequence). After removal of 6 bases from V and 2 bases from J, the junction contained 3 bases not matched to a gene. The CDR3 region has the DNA TGTGCCAGCAGGTACAGGGGGACCTACAATGAGCAGTTCTTC. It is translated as CASRYRGTYNEQFF.

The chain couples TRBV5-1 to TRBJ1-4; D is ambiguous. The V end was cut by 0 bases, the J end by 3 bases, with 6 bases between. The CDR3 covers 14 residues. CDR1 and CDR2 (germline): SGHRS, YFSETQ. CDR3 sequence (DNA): TGCGCCAGCAGCTTGGTGGCCTCTAATGAAAAACTGTTTTTT. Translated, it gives CASSLVASNEKLFF.

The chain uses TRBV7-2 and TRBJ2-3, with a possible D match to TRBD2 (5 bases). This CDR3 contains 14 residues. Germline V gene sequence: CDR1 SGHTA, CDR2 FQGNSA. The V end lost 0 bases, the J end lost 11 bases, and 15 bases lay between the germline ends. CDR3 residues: CASSLAGGSWGQYF. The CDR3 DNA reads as TGTGCCAGCAGCTTAGCTGGCGGGTCTTGGGGGCAGTATTTT.

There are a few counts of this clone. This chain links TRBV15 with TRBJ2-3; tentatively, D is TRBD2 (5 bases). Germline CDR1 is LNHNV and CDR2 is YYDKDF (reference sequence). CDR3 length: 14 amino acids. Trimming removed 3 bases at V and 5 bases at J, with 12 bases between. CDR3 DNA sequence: TGTGCCACCAGCAGTTCCGGGAAGTTAGATACGCAGTATTTT. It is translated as CATSSSGKLDTQYF. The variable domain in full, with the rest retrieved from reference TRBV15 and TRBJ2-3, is DAMVIQNPRYQVTQFGKPVTLSCSQTLNHNVMYWYQQKSSQAPKLLFHYYDKDFNNEADTPDNFQSRRPNTSFCFLDIRSPGLGDTAMYLCATSSSGKLDTQYFGPGTRLTVL.

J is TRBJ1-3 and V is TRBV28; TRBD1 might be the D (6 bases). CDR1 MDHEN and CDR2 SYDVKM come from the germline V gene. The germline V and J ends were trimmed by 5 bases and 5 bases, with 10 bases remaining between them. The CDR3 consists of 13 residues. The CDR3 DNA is TGTGCCAGCAGTCCGGGACAAAGAAACACCATATATTTT. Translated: CASSPGQRNTIYF.

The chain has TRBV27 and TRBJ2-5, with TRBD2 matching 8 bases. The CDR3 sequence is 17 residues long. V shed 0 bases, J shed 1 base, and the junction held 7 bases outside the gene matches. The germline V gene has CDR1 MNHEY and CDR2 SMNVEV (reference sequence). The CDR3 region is CASSLSRLAGFQETQYF. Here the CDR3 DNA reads TGTGCCAGCAGTTTATCGAGGTTAGCGGGGTTCCAAGAGACCCAGTACTTC.

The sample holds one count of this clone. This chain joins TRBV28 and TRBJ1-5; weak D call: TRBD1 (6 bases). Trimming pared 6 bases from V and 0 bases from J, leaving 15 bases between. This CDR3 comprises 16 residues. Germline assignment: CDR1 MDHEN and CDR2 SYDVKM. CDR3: CASRPGQSYSNQPQHF. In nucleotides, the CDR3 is TGTGCCAGCAGACCGGGACAATCTTATAGCAATCAGCCCCAGCATTTT.

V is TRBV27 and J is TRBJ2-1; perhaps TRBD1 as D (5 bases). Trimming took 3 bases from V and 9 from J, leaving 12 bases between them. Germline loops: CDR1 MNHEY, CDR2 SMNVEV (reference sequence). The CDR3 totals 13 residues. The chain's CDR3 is CASSLVGRGEQFF. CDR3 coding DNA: TGTGCCAGCAGTTTGGTGGGAAGGGGTGAGCAGTTCTTC.

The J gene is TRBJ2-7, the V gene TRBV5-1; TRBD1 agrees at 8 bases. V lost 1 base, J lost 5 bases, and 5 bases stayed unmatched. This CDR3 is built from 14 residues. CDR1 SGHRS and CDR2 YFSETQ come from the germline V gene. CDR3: CASSLLGQGDEQYV. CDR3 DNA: TGCGCCAGCAGCTTGCTTGGACAGGGCGACGAGCAGTACGTC.

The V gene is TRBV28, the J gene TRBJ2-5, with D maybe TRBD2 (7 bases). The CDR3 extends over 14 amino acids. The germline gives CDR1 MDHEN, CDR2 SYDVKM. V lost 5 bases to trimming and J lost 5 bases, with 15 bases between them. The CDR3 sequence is CASSKGGAWETQYF. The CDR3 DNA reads TGTGCCAGCAGTAAGGGGGGGGCTTGGGAGACCCAGTACTTC.

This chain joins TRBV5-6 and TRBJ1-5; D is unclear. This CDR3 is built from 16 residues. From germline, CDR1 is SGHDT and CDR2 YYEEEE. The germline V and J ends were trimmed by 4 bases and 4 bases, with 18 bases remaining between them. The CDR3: CASSLGEYGANQPQHF. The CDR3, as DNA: TGTGCCAGCAGCCTCGGAGAGTACGGTGCTAATCAGCCCCAGCATTTT. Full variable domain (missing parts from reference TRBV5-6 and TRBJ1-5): DAGVTQSPTHLIKTRGQQVTLRCSPKSGHDTVSWYQQALGQGPQFIFQYYEEEERQRGNFPDRFSGHQFPNYSSELNVNALLLGDSALYLCASSLGEYGANQPQHFGDGTRLSIL.

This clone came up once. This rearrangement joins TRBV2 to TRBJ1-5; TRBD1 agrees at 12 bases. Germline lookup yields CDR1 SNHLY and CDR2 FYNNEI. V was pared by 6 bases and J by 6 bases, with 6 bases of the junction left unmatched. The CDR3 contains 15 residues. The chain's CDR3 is CASSGGTGGTQPQHF. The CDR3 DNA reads TGTGCCAGCAGCGGCGGGACAGGGGGCACTCAGCCCCAGCATTTT.

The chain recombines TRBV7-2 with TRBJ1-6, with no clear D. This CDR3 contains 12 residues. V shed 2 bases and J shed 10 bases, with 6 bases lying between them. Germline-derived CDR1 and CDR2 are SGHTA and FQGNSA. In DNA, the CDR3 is TGTGCCAGCAGCTTATTCGAGTCACCCCTCCACTTT. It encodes CASSLFESPLHF.

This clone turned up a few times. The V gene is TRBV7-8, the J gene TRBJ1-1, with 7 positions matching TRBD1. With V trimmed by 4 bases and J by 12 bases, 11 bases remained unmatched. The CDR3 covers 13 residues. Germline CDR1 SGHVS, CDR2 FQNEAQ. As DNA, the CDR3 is TGTGCCAGCAGCTCAGGGGGTGGTTGGGGAACTTTCTTT. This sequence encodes CASSSGGGWGTFF.

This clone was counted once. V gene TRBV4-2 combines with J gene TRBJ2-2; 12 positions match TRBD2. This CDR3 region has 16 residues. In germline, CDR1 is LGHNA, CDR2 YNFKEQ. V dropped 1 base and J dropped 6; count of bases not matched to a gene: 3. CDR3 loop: CASSQASGGAAGELFF. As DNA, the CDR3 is TGTGCCAGCAGCCAAGCTAGCGGGGGGGCGGCCGGGGAGCTGTTTTTT.

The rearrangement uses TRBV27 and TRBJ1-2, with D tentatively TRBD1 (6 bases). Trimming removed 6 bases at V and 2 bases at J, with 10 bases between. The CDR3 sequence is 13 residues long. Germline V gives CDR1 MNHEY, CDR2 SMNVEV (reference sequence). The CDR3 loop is CASSSGHNYGYTF. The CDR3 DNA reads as TGTGCCAGCAGCTCGGGACACAACTATGGCTACACCTTC.

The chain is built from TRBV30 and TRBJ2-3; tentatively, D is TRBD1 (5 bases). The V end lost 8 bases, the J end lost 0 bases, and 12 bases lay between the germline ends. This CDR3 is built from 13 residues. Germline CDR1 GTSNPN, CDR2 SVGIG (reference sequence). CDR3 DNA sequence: TGTGCCCGTGACGGACACAGCACAGATACGCAGTATTTT. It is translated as CARDGHSTDTQYF.

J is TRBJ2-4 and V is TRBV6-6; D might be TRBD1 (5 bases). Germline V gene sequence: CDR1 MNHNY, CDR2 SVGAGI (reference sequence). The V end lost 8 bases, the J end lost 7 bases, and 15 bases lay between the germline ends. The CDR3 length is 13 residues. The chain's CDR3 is CASAQGGDNIQYF. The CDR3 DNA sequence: TGTGCCAGCGCCCAGGGTGGAGACAACATTCAGTACTTC.

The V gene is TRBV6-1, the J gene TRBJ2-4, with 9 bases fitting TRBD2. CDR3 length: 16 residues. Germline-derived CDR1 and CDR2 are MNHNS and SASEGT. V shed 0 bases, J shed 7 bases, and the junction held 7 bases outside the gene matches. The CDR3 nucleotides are TGTGCCAGCAGTGAAGCCCCTAGCGGGGTGCTGAACATTCAGTACTTC. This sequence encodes CASSEAPSGVLNIQYF.

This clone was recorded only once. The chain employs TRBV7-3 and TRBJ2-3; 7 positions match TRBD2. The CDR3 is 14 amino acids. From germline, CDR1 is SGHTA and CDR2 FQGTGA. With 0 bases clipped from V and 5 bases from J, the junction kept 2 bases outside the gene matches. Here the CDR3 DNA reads TGTGCCAGCAGCTTAACGGCGGGAGTAGATACGCAGTATTTT. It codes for CASSLTAGVDTQYF.

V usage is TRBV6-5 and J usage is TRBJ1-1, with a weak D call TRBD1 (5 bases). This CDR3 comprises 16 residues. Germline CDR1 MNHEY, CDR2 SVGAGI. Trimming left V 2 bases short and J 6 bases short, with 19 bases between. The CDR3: CASSYTFGRQISEAFF. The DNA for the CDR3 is TGTGCCAGCAGTTACACTTTCGGACGACAGATTTCTGAAGCTTTCTTT.

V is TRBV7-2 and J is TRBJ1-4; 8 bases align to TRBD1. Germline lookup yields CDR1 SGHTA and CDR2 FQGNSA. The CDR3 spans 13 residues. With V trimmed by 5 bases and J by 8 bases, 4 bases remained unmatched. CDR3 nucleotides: TGTGCCAGCAGCCAGGGGGCTCAGGAAAAACTGTTTTTT. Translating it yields CASSQGAQEKLFF.

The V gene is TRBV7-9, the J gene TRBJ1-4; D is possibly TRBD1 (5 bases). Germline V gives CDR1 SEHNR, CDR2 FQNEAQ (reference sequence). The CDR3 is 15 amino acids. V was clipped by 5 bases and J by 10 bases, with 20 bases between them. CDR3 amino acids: CASSQGTLGLVKLFF. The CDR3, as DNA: TGTGCCAGCAGCCAAGGGACTCTTGGCTTAGTAAAACTGTTTTTT.

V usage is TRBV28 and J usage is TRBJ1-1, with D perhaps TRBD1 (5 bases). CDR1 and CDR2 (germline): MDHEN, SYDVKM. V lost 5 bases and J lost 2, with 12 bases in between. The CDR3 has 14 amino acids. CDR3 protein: CASSAGLRNTEAFF. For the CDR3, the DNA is TGTGCCAGCAGTGCGGGACTCAGAAACACTGAAGCTTTCTTT.

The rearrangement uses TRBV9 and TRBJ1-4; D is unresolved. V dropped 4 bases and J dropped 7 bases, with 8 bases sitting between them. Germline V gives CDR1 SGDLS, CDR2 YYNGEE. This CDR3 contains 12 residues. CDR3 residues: CASSPNGEKLFF. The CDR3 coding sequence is TGTGCCAGCAGCCCTAACGGTGAAAAACTGTTTTTT.

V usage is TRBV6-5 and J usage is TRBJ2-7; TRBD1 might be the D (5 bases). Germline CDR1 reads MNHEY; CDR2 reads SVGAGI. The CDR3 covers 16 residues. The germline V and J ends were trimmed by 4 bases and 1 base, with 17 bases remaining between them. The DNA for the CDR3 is TGTGCCAGCAGTTTGTCCGGAGCAGGACAATCCTACGAGCAGTACTTC. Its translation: CASSLSGAGQSYEQYF.

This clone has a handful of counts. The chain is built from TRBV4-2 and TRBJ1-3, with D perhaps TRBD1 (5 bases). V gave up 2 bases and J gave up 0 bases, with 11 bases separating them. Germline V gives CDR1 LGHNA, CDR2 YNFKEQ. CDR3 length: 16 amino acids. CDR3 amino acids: CASSQPGGGSGNTIYF. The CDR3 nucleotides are TGTGCCAGCAGCCAACCCGGGGGGGGCTCTGGAAACACCATATATTTT.

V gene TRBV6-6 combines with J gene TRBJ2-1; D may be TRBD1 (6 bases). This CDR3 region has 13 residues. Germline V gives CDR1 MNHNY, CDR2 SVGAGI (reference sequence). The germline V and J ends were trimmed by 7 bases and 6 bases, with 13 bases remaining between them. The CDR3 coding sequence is TGTGCCAGCACTCCCACAGGGACCAATGAGCAGTTCTTC. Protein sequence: CASTPTGTNEQFF.

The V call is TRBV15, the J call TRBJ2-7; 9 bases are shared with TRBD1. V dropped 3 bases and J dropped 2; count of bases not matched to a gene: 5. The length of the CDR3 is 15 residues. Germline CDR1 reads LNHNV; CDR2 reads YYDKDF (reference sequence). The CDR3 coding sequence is TGTGCCACCAGCAGGGAACAGGGGGCGCCCTACGAGCAGTACTTC. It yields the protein CATSREQGAPYEQYF.

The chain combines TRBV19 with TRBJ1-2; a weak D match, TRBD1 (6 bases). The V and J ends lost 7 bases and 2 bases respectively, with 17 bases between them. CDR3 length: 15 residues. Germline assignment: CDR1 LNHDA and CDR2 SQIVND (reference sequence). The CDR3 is CASIRRTALNYGYTF. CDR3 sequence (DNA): TGTGCCAGTATCCGACGGACAGCCCTAAACTATGGCTACACCTTC.

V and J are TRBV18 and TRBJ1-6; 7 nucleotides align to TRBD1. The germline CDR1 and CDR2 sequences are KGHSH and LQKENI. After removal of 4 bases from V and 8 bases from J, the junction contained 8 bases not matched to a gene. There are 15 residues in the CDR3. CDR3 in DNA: TGTGCCAGCTCACTTCGACAGGGACCGGATTCACCCCTCCACTTT. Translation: CASSLRQGPDSPLHF. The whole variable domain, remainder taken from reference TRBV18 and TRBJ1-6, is NAGVMQNPRHLVRRRGQEARLRCSPMKGHSHVYWYRQLPEEGLKFMVYLQKENIIDESGMPKERFSAEFPKEGPSILRIQQVVRGDSAAYFCASSLRQGPDSPLHFGNGTRLTVT.

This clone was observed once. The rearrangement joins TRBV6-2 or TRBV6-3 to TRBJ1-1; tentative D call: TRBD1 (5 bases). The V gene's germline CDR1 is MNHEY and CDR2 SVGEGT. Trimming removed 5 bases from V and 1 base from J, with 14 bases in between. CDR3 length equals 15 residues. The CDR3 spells CASSQSRTRNTEAFF. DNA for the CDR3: TGTGCCAGCAGTCAATCTCGGACACGGAACACTGAAGCTTTCTTT.